Each of the 9 T cell receptor beta chains below was sequenced from the same sample in a study of shared clonotypes between healthy human individuals. Profiling relied on immunoSEQ multiplex PCR, and the TCRdb table lists in-frame clones only, not all of them. The sample lists under 600,000 clones; 97% were seen once. What was sequenced was naive CD4+ T cells sorted from blood. The subset was: CD45RA+ positively selected. The receptors were sampled from a woman younger than 45 in good health.

The chain links TRBV4-1 to TRBJ1-2; D remains unclear. The V and J ends lost 3 bases and 4 bases respectively, with 9 bases between them. This CDR3 is 13 amino acids long. The germline gives CDR1 MGHRA, CDR2 YSYEKL. The CDR3 region has the DNA TGCGCCAGCAGCCAGGTGGATACCTATGGCTACACCTTC. This translates into CASSQVDTYGYTF.

The chain links TRBV7-9 to TRBJ2-2, with D uncertain. V lost 11 bases to trimming and J lost 1 base, with 20 bases between them. Germline CDR1 reads SEHNR; CDR2 reads FQNEAQ (reference sequence). There are 16 residues in the CDR3. CDR3 amino acids: CALLTWGRENTGELFF. In nucleotides, the CDR3 is TGTGCCCTCCTGACGTGGGGTAGGGAGAACACCGGGGAGCTGTTTTTT.

This rearrangement joins TRBV11-2 to TRBJ2-2; possibly TRBD1 or TRBD2 for D (5 bases each). From germline, CDR1 is SGHAT and CDR2 FQNNGV. The CDR3 is made up of 17 amino acids. The V gene lost 1 base and the J gene lost 2 bases, with 14 bases spanning the gap. The CDR3 nucleotides read TGTGCCAGCAGCTTAGGACCGGGACGCCTAAACACCGGGGAGCTGTTTTTT. It is translated as CASSLGPGRLNTGELFF.

The CDR3 here is CASASGTGPCNQPQHF. CDR3 sequence (DNA): TGTGCCAGCGCATCCGGGACAGGCCCTTGCAATCAGCCCCAGCATTTT. The V gene is TRBV27, the J gene TRBJ1-5; TRBD1 agrees at 8 bases. V dropped 8 bases and J dropped 2; count of bases not matched to a gene: 11. CDR3 length: 16 amino acids. CDR1 MNHEY and CDR2 SMNVEV come from the germline V gene (reference sequence).

J is TRBJ2-7 and V is TRBV28; possible D gene TRBD1, 5 bases. CDR3 length equals 14 residues. The V end lost 6 bases, the J end lost 0 bases, and 12 bases lay between the germline ends. The V gene's germline CDR1 is MDHEN and CDR2 SYDVKM. The CDR3 DNA reads TGTGCCAGCAGAATGCAGGGTACCTCCTACGAGCAGTACTTC. The encoded protein is CASRMQGTSYEQYF.

J is TRBJ2-7 and V is TRBV6-1; D gene ambiguous. The germline V gene encodes CDR1 MNHNS and CDR2 SASEGT. V lost 7 bases and J lost 0, with 13 bases in between. The CDR3 spans 14 residues. The CDR3 bases are TGTGCCAGCATCAGGACGGCTGACTCCTACGAGCAGTACTTC. It translates to CASIRTADSYEQYF.

The gene calls are TRBV7-6 and TRBJ2-1, with TRBD2 identical over 8 bases. Germline CDR1 and CDR2: SGHVS and FNYEAQ. Losses at the gene ends were 1 base for V and 4 bases for J; bases not matched to a gene: 6. CDR3 length: 16 amino acids. CDR3: CASSLGVAGLYNEQFF. CDR3 in DNA: TGTGCCAGCAGCTTAGGTGTAGCGGGGCTATACAATGAGCAGTTCTTC.

The chain has TRBV5-8 and TRBJ2-7; 7 bases map to TRBD2. The CDR3 is 17 residues long. Germline V gives CDR1 SGHTS, CDR2 YDEGEE. V trimming: 4 bases; J trimming: 2 bases; junction bases outside the gene matches: 15. CDR3 sequence (DNA): TGTGCCAGCAGCCCCCAGAGGTGGGCGGGAGACCCCTACGAGCAGTACTTC. Translation: CASSPQRWAGDPYEQYF.

The V gene is TRBV28, the J gene TRBJ1-2, with D unclear. The CDR3 is made up of 13 amino acids. CDR1 is MDHEN and CDR2 is SYDVKM in the germline V gene. V was shortened by 4 bases and J by 6 bases, with 12 bases between the two germline ends. The CDR3 region is CASSSGRMHGYTF. The CDR3 coding sequence is TGTGCCAGCAGTTCTGGAAGGATGCATGGCTACACCTTC.